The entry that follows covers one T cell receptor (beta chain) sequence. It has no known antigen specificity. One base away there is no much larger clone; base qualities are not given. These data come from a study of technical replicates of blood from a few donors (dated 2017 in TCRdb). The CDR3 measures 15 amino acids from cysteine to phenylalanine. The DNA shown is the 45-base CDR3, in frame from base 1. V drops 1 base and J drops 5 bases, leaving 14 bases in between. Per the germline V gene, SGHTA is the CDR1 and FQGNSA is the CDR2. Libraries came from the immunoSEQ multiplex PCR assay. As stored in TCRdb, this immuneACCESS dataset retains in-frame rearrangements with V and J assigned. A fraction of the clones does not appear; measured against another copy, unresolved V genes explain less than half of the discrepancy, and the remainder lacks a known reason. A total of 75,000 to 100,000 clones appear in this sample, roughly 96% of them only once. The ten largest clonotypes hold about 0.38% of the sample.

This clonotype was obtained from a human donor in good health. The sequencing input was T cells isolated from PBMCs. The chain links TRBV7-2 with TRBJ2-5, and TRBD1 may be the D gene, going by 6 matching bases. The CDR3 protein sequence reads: CASSLGGRSEETQYF. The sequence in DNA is TGTGCCAGCAGCTTAGGGGGGCGAAGTGAGGAGACCCAGTACTTC.